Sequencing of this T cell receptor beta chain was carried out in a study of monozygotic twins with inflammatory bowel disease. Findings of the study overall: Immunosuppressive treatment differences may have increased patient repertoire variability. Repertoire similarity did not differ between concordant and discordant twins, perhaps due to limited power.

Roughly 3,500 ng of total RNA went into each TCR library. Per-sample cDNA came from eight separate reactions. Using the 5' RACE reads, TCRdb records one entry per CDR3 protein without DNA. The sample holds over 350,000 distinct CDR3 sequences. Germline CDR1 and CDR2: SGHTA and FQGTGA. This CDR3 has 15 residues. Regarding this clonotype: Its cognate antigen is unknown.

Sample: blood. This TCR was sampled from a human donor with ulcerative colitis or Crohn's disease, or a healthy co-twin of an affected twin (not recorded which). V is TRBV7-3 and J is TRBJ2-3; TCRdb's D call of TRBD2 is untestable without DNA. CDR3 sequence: CASSLTKGLGDTQYF.